Shown below are 27 T cell receptor beta chains from a single sample sequenced in a study of response to subunit inactivated influenza vaccine. MiXCR, applied by TCRdb to the RT-PCR reads, yields one record per CDR3 protein. The data show hundreds of thousands of distinct CDR3 sequences, 20% to 25% seen once. Source: PBMCs from blood, taken 21 months after vaccination. The receptor source for this set is a man aged 50 to 75 who received an inactivated influenza vaccine.

This clonotype was counted between two and nine times. The V gene is TRBV5-6, the J gene TRBJ1-1, with 7 bases aligning to TRBD1. With V trimmed by 0 bases and J by 7 bases, 3 bases remained unmatched. The CDR3 has 13 residues. Germline CDR1 and CDR2: SGHDT and YYEEEE. CDR3 sequence: CASSLANRGEAFF. The CDR3 region has the DNA TGTGCCAGCAGCTTGGCCAACAGGGGTGAAGCTTTCTTT.

This clonotype was seen ten or more times. The chain recombines TRBV3-1 with TRBJ1-2; TRBD1 aligns across 9 bases. Unmatched junction bases numbered 8, after V lost 3 bases and J lost 3 bases. This CDR3 has 16 residues. The germline gives CDR1 LGHDT, CDR2 YNNKEL (reference sequence). CDR3 nucleotides: TGTGCCAGCAGCCATCCCCAGGGACAGGGCGACTATGGCTACACCTTC. This encodes CASSHPQGQGDYGYTF.

To note about this clonotype: This may arise from a read error, as a much more abundant clone is one base away. The chain links TRBV12-3 or TRBV12-4 to TRBJ2-1; tentative D call: TRBD2 (6 bases). The CDR3 sequence is 19 residues long. The CDR3 DNA reads TGTGCCTGCAGTTTCCGGGGACTGCCCACCTTTAGCTCCTACAATGAGCAGTTCTTC. Its protein product is CACSFRGLPTFSSYNEQFF.

V usage is TRBV5-6 and J usage is TRBJ2-7; D unresolved. The CDR3 runs to 15 residues. Between the trimmed V and J ends, which lost 2 bases and 0 bases, there was a span of 12 bases. Germline V lookup: CDR1 SGHDT, CDR2 YYEEEE. CDR3 in amino acids: CASSFPSFSSYEQYF. CDR3 DNA sequence: TGTGCCAGCAGCTTTCCTTCCTTCAGCTCCTACGAGCAGTACTTC.

The table lists this clonotype with many counts. This chain uses TRBV28 with TRBJ1-4; 7 nucleotides align to TRBD1. There are 13 residues in the CDR3. CDR1 and CDR2 from the germline V gene are MDHEN and SYDVKM. V trimming: 4 bases; J trimming: 8 bases; junction bases outside the gene matches: 4. The CDR3 sequence is CASSSGQVEKLFF. The DNA for the CDR3 is TGTGCCAGCAGTTCCGGACAGGTCGAAAAACTGTTTTTT.

DNA of the CDR3: TGTGCCAGCAGCCAGGAGGGCGGCCAAGAGACCCAGTACTTC. Amino acid sequence: CASSQEGGQETQYF. The rearrangement joins TRBV3-1 to TRBJ2-5; tentative D call: TRBD2 (6 bases). V was shortened by 3 bases and J by 1 base, with 9 bases between the two germline ends. The CDR3 length is 14 residues. In germline, CDR1 is LGHDT, CDR2 YNNKEL (reference sequence).

A few counts support this clonotype. The chain has TRBV15 and TRBJ1-6, with D unresolved. V lost 1 base and J 8 bases, leaving 12 bases between the germline ends. The CDR3 is 15 amino acids. Germline V gene data show CDR1 as LNHNV and CDR2 as YYDKDF (reference sequence). The CDR3 reads CATSRARPEDSPLHF. The CDR3 nucleotides read TGTGCCACCAGCAGAGCTCGTCCGGAGGATTCACCCCTCCACTTT.

This clonotype was detected a few times. The chain links TRBV25-1 to TRBJ2-5, with a weak D call TRBD2 (5 bases). The CDR3 spans 14 residues. Deletions cut 1 base from V and 2 bases from J, with 8 bases between. CDR1 is MGHDK and CDR2 is SYGVNS in the germline V gene. CDR3: CASSEFREQETQYF. Here the CDR3 DNA reads TGTGCCAGCAGTGAATTCCGGGAACAAGAGACCCAGTACTTC. The full variable domain, its missing parts supplied by reference TRBV25-1 and TRBJ2-5, is EADIYQTPRYLVIGTGKKITLECSQTMGHDKMYWYQQDPGMELHLIHYSYGVNSTEKGDLSSESTVSRIRTEHFPLTLESARPSHTSQYLCASSEFREQETQYFGPGTRLLVL.

The table lists this clonotype with many counts. J is TRBJ1-4 and V is TRBV4-3, with unresolved D. Germline V gene sequence: CDR1 LGHNA, CDR2 YSLEER. The germline V and J ends were trimmed by 0 bases and 7 bases, with 6 bases remaining between them. This CDR3 comprises 13 residues. CDR3 sequence reads: CASSQEVVEKLFF. CDR3 coding DNA: TGCGCCAGCAGCCAAGAGGTAGTTGAAAAACTGTTTTTT.

The chain is built from TRBV7-2 and TRBJ1-2, with TRBD1 identical over 8 bases. V was pared by 4 bases and J by 3 bases, with 7 bases of the junction left unmatched. Germline V CDR1 and CDR2: SGHTA, FQGNSA. The CDR3 spans 15 residues. As DNA, the CDR3 is TGTGCCAGCAGCTACGACTTACAGGGGGACTATGGCTACACCTTC. Protein product: CASSYDLQGDYGYTF. The full variable domain, completed using reference TRBV7-2 and TRBJ1-2, is GAGVSQSPSNKVTEKGKDVELRCDPISGHTALYWYRQSLGQGLEFLIYFQGNSAPDKSGLPSDRFSAERTGGSVSTLTIQRTQQEDSAVYLCASSYDLQGDYGYTFGSGTRLTVV.

Here the CDR3 DNA reads TGCGCCAGCAGCTTGTCGTTAAGCTGGGACGGCTACACCTTC. It encodes CASSLSLSWDGYTF. This rearrangement joins TRBV5-1 to TRBJ1-2, with D tentatively TRBD1 (5 bases). CDR1 is SGHRS, CDR2 YFSETQ, per germline. V was cut by 1 base and J by 8 bases, with 15 bases left in between. This CDR3 spans 14 amino acids.

This clonotype has just a few counts. The J gene is TRBJ2-7, the V gene TRBV7-8, with TRBD2 as a possible D gene (6 bases). The V gene lost 4 bases and the J gene lost 6 bases, with 10 bases spanning the gap. The CDR3 length is 12 residues. Germline V CDR1 and CDR2: SGHVS, FQNEAQ. CDR3 residues: CASSSGSGEQYF. The CDR3, as DNA: TGTGCCAGCAGCTCTGGTAGCGGCGAGCAGTACTTC.

This clonotype was detected a few times. The chain employs TRBV3-1 and TRBJ1-2; 9 nucleotides agree with TRBD1. There are 17 residues in the CDR3. CDR1 LGHDT and CDR2 YNNKEL come from the germline V gene (reference sequence). With 5 bases clipped from V and 4 bases from J, the junction kept 14 bases outside the gene matches. The CDR3 sequence: CASSARFYRGLSYGYTF. The DNA for the CDR3 is TGTGCCAGCAGCGCCCGATTCTACAGGGGGCTAAGCTATGGCTACACCTTC.

This clonotype occurred a few times. This sequence joins TRBV29-1 and TRBJ1-2, with 7 bases matching TRBD1. Trimming took 1 base from V and 8 from J; bases not matched to a gene: 7. The CDR3 spans 13 residues. Germline CDR1 reads SQVTM; CDR2 reads ANQGSEA. The CDR3 loop is CSVEGTQGEGYTF. Written as DNA, the CDR3 is TGCAGCGTTGAAGGAACGCAGGGGGAAGGCTACACCTTC.

This clonotype was counted at least ten times. V and J are TRBV20-1 and TRBJ1-2, with D unresolved. With 5 bases removed from V and 4 bases from J, the gap between germline ends came to 14 bases. Per the germline V gene, CDR1 is DFQATT and CDR2 is SNEGSKA (reference sequence). The CDR3 spans 13 residues. As DNA, the CDR3 is TGCAGTGCTTACCCCACAGCCCCCTATGGCTACACCTTC. Protein product: CSAYPTAPYGYTF.

The chain employs TRBV5-1 and TRBJ1-2, with TRBD1 matching 7 bases. Germline lookup yields CDR1 SGHRS and CDR2 YFSETQ. After removal of 2 bases from V and 10 bases from J, the junction contained 11 bases not matched to a gene. The CDR3 has 14 residues. CDR3 sequence (DNA): TGCGCCAGCAGCTTTGATACAGGGGTAGGCTACTACACCTTC. Translating it yields CASSFDTGVGYYTF.

In its sample, this clonotype was seen a few times. V is TRBV20-1 and J is TRBJ2-1; no definite D call. The V gene lost 0 bases and the J gene lost 12 bases, with 12 bases spanning the gap. The germline V gene has CDR1 DFQATT and CDR2 SNEGSKA (reference sequence). This CDR3 region has 12 residues. In DNA, the CDR3 is TGCAGTGCTAGAGATAGTGGGGTGCGGCAGTTCTTC. It specifies CSARDSGVRQFF.

This clonotype has just a few counts. This chain connects TRBV3-1 to TRBJ1-6, with unresolved D. Germline-derived CDR1 and CDR2 are LGHDT and YNNKEL (reference sequence). The CDR3 has 18 residues. V was pared by 2 bases and J by 0 bases, with 14 bases between. The CDR3 reads CASSQFDITYSYNSPLHF. The CDR3 DNA follows: TGTGCCAGCAGCCAATTCGACATCACCTACTCCTATAATTCACCCCTCCACTTT.

The rearrangement joins TRBV12-3 or TRBV12-4 to TRBJ1-2; 7 bases align to TRBD1. The V segment lost 5 bases and the J segment 7 bases; nucleotides outside the gene matches: 13. The CDR3 consists of 15 residues. CDR3 region: CASSTDSGTEGGYTF. CDR3 DNA: TGTGCCAGCAGTACGGATAGCGGGACAGAGGGTGGCTACACCTTC.

The chain has TRBV12-3 or TRBV12-4 and TRBJ2-5, with TRBD2 identical over 8 bases. This CDR3 has 17 amino acids. V lost 4 bases, J lost 4 bases, and 14 bases stayed unmatched. The CDR3 DNA reads as TGTGCCAGCAGTTCTAACCCCGGGACTAGGATGGGAGAGACCCAGTACTTC. As protein: CASSSNPGTRMGETQYF.

V and J are TRBV5-1 and TRBJ2-1, with 8 bases aligning to TRBD2. This CDR3 has 15 residues. From germline, CDR1 is SGHRS and CDR2 YFSETQ. V dropped 4 bases and J dropped 6; count of bases not matched to a gene: 9. DNA for the CDR3: TGCGCCAGCAGCACAAGCGGGAGAGAAAGCAATGAGCAGTTCTTC. This gives the protein CASSTSGRESNEQFF.

CDR3 in DNA: TGCGCCAGCAGCCAGTCCCGAGGGTCCAATCAGCCCCAGCATTTT. Amino acids: CASSQSRGSNQPQHF. V and J are TRBV4-1 and TRBJ1-5, with D unresolved. Germline CDR1 is MGHRA and CDR2 is YSYEKL. The CDR3 sequence is 15 residues long. V gave up 3 bases and J gave up 3 bases, with 12 bases separating them.

This clonotype was detected ten times or more. The chain employs TRBV20-1 and TRBJ1-1, with 10 bases identical to TRBD1. Germline V lookup: CDR1 DFQATT, CDR2 SNEGSKA (reference sequence). The CDR3 covers 12 residues. The junction had 2 bases not matched to a gene; V was cut back by 6 bases and J by 4 bases. As DNA, the CDR3 is TGCAGTGCCCGGACAGGGGGCACTGAAGCTTTCTTT. It translates to CSARTGGTEAFF.

This sequence joins TRBV12-3 or TRBV12-4 and TRBJ2-3; TRBD2 agrees at 11 bases. The V and J ends lost 7 bases and 2 bases, in that order; junction bases with no gene match: 8. This CDR3 has 16 amino acids. In DNA, the CDR3 is TGTGCCAGCAAAACAACTAGCGGGGGCCTCACAGATACGCAGTATTTT. Translated: CASKTTSGGLTDTQYF.

This clonotype was detected many times. The V gene is TRBV11-2, the J gene TRBJ1-2, with 8 bases identical to TRBD1. This CDR3 has 13 amino acids. Germline V gene data show CDR1 as SGHAT and CDR2 as FQNNGV. J was trimmed by 5 bases and V by 5 bases; bases with no gene match: 4. CDR3 nucleotides: TGTGCCAGCAGCACGACAGGGGCATATGGCTACACCTTC. This translates into CASSTTGAYGYTF.

In its sample, this clonotype was seen a few times. The rearrangement uses TRBV6-5 and TRBJ1-4, with a tentative D call TRBD1 (6 bases). CDR3 length equals 16 residues. Deletions cut 2 bases from V and 0 bases from J, with 10 bases between. Germline loops: CDR1 MNHEY, CDR2 SVGAGI. The chain's CDR3 is CASSYRTASTNEKLFF. DNA for the CDR3: TGTGCCAGCAGTTACCGGACAGCATCAACTAATGAAAAACTGTTTTTT.

The chain couples TRBV10-3 to TRBJ1-1, with a weak D call TRBD1 (5 bases). V dropped 3 bases and J dropped 3 bases, with 8 bases sitting between them. This CDR3 is 13 amino acids long. The V gene's germline CDR1 is ENHRY and CDR2 SYGVKD. The CDR3 DNA reads TGTGCCATCAGTGAATGGGGGGACACTGAAGCTTTCTTT. Translation gives CAISEWGDTEAFF.